One T cell receptor beta chain is described in this entry. Antigen specificity is unknown. Germline CDR1 is MNHEY and CDR2 is SMNVEV (reference sequence). With 1 base removed from V and 9 bases from J, the gap between germline ends came to 10 bases. This CDR3 spans 12 amino acids. This sample is part of a study of beta chain features in type 1 diabetes. Whole-study findings and limits: Across patients, naive, central memory and Treg TCRB repertoires exhibited apparently greater similarity than was observed across healthy donors. The study found moderately but significantly shorter TCRB CDR3s in all four CD4+ subsets of Type 1 diabetes patients.

Expressed TCRB transcripts were sequenced after all isolated RNA was converted to cDNA. Naive, central memory and regulatory T cell samples yielded about 3.57 million reads on average. This table comes from immunoSEQ multiplex PCR, and its TCRdb copy is limited to in-frame clones, with some not included. The table records under 850,000 clones, around 15% of them present only once. The TCR was taken from a man aged 18 to 30 with type 1 diabetes. V usage is TRBV27 and J usage is TRBJ2-7; D might be TRBD1 (5 bases). Specimen: naive CD4+ T cells from blood. The CDR3 is CASSLYQGVQYF. CDR3 nucleotides: TGTGCCAGCAGTTTATATCAGGGCGTGCAGTACTTC.